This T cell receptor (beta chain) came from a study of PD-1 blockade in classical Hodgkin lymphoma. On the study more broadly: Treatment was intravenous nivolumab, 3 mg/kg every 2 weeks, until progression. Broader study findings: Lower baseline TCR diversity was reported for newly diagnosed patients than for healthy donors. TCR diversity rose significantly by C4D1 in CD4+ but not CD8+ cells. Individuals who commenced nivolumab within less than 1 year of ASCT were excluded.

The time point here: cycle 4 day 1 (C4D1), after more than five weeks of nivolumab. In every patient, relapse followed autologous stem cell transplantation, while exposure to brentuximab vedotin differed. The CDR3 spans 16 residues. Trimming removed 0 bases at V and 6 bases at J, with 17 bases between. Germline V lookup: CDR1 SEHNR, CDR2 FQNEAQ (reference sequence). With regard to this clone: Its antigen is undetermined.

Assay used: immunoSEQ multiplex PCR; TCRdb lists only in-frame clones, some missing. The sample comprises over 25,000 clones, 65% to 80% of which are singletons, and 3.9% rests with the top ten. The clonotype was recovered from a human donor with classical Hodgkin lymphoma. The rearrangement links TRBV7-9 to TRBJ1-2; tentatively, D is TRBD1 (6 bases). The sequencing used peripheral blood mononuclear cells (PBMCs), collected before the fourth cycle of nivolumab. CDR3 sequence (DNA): TGTGCCAGCAGCTTAGCGCTTTTGAAGGGGGGCCATGGCTACACCTTC. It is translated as CASSLALLKGGHGYTF.